These 12 T cell receptor beta chains came from one sample sequenced in a study of shared clonotypes between healthy human individuals. TCRdb's copy holds only in-frame clones and misses some; the assay was immunoSEQ multiplex PCR. The sample has approximately 500,000 clones; roughly 78% are singletons. Sequenced material: PBMCs. The receptor source for this set is a middle-aged woman in good health. Some clones in this sample may be carry-over from other donors' samples.

This clone was recorded many times. V usage is TRBV7-2 and J usage is TRBJ1-1; the match to TRBD1 covers 7 bases. Per the germline V gene, CDR1 is SGHTA and CDR2 is FQGNSA. V shed 5 bases, J shed 3 bases, and the junction held 6 bases outside the gene matches. The CDR3 is 14 amino acids. CDR3 amino acids: CASSRYRGDTEAFF. DNA of the CDR3: TGTGCCAGCAGCCGATACAGGGGAGACACTGAAGCTTTCTTT.

The rearrangement joins TRBV19 to TRBJ2-1; the D is unclear. The CDR3 consists of 13 residues. Germline V gives CDR1 LNHDA, CDR2 SQIVND (reference sequence). Trimming left V 4 bases short and J 5 bases short, with 9 bases between. CDR3 bases: TGTGCCAGTAGTACTCTCAGACACAATGAGCAGTTCTTC. This encodes CASSTLRHNEQFF.

This chain connects TRBV19 to TRBJ1-1; TRBD1 matches 7 bases. This CDR3 has 18 residues. V lost 5 bases and J lost 0; bases outside the gene matches: 15. CDR1 is LNHDA, CDR2 SQIVND, per germline (reference sequence). The CDR3 region has the DNA TGTGCCAGTAGTTCAATTCGACAGGGCCGAAGTATGAACACTGAAGCTTTCTTT. Translated: CASSSIRQGRSMNTEAFF. Filled out from reference TRBV19 and TRBJ1-1, the complete variable domain reads DGGITQSPKYLFRKEGQNVTLSCEQNLNHDAMYWYRQDPGQGLRLIYYSQIVNDFQKGDIAEGYSVSREKKESFPLTVTSAQKNPTAFYLCASSSIRQGRSMNTEAFFGQGTRLTVV.

In this sample, this clone turned up a few times. V and J are TRBV7-3 and TRBJ2-3; D not resolved. Trimming took 4 bases from V and 7 from J, leaving 9 bases between them. Germline V lookup: CDR1 SGHTA, CDR2 FQGTGA. The CDR3 is 12 amino acids. The CDR3 is CASSSKPYTQYF. CDR3 bases: TGTGCCAGCAGCTCCAAGCCCTATACGCAGTATTTT.

This clone was counted between two and nine times. The rearrangement links TRBV30 to TRBJ1-2; D is possibly TRBD1 (5 bases). With 0 bases removed from V and 7 bases from J, the gap between germline ends came to 12 bases. Germline loops: CDR1 GTSNPN, CDR2 SVGIG (reference sequence). The CDR3 extends over 13 amino acids. CDR3 residues: CAWSVTGVGGYTF. Here the CDR3 DNA reads TGTGCCTGGAGTGTTACGGGGGTCGGTGGCTACACCTTC.

This clone rates as medium-sized. Different DNA sequences within this sample yield the same CDR3. The rearrangement links TRBV7-2 to TRBJ2-2; a possible D gene is TRBD1 (5 bases). The germline V and J ends were trimmed by 5 bases and 6 bases, with 16 bases remaining between them. CDR1 SGHTA and CDR2 FQGNSA come from the germline V gene. CDR3 length: 15 amino acids. The DNA for the CDR3 is TGTGCCAGCAGCCCCAGGGTGGGCGGCGCCGGGGAGCTGTTTTTT. It is translated as CASSPRVGGAGELFF.

Points on this clone: At one of its ends the junction is not consistent with the germline gene, which may arise from a read error. This sequence joins TRBV6-1 and TRBJ1-5; 7 bases align to TRBD1. Germline CDR1 MNHNS, CDR2 SASEGT. CDR3 length: 13 residues. This CDR3 is CASSDPLGQLQHF. CDR3 DNA sequence: TGTGCCAGCAGTGACCCTCTGGGACAGCTCCAGCATTTT.

The chain carries TRBV18 and TRBJ1-1, with TRBD1 matching over 8 bases. V trimming: 6 bases; J trimming: 4 bases; junction bases outside the gene matches: 7. The CDR3 has 14 amino acids. Germline CDR1 is KGHSH and CDR2 is LQKENI. In nucleotides, the CDR3 is TGTGCCAGCTCCCCAGGTACAGGGGGCACTGAAGCTTTCTTT. As protein: CASSPGTGGTEAFF.

This clone was seen just once. The chain combines TRBV6-6 with TRBJ2-7; 15 nucleotides align to TRBD2. Trimming removed 4 bases from V and 1 base from J; junction bases left unmatched: 2. The CDR3 consists of 16 residues. CDR1 is MNHNY and CDR2 is SVGAGI in the germline V gene (reference sequence). The CDR3 region has the DNA TGTGCCAGCAGTTCAGGACTAGCGGGAGGGTCCTACGAGCAGTACTTC. Its protein is CASSSGLAGGSYEQYF.

The chain couples TRBV7-3 to TRBJ2-2; 7 positions match TRBD2. The CDR3 runs to 15 residues. The V gene's germline CDR1 is SGHTA and CDR2 FQGTGA. Trimming at V came to 2 bases and at J to 0 bases, leaving 0 bases not matched to a gene. As DNA, the CDR3 is TGTGCCAGCAGCTTAGGGGGGGCGAACACCGGGGAGCTGTTTTTT. It yields the protein CASSLGGANTGELFF.

The chain is built from TRBV18 and TRBJ2-3; D remains unclear. The germline V gene encodes CDR1 KGHSH and CDR2 LQKENI. The CDR3 consists of 15 residues. With 0 bases removed from V and 0 bases from J, the gap between germline ends came to 7 bases. CDR3 sequence reads: CASSPPVTSTDTQYF. As DNA, the CDR3 is TGTGCCAGCTCACCACCCGTTACTAGCACAGATACGCAGTATTTT.

CDR3 coding DNA: TGTGCCAGCAGCGAATTAAGCCCCTATGGCTACACCTTC. Encoded protein: CASSELSPYGYTF. The rearrangement joins TRBV11-2 to TRBJ1-2, with D unclear. This CDR3 is 13 amino acids long. V shed 5 bases and J shed 4 bases, with 11 bases lying between them. Germline V CDR1 and CDR2: SGHAT, FQNNGV.